Below, 8 T cell receptor beta chains from the same sample are listed, as sequenced in a study of blood T cell repertoires in COVID-19. The method was immunoSEQ multiplex PCR; TCRdb's version includes in-frame clones alone and lacks a portion of them. Of 75,000 to 90,000 clones in the sample, around 91% are singletons; the top ten hold over 5.5%. The sample was peripheral blood. These receptors were collected from a man between 18 and 35 years old with COVID-19, enrolled during active disease.

This clone occurred once. The chain couples TRBV28 to TRBJ2-7, with 9 bases lining up with TRBD1. The ends lost 8 bases at V and 2 bases at J; junction bases unmatched: 4. This CDR3 has 13 amino acids. Germline CDR1 reads MDHEN; CDR2 reads SYDVKM. The chain's CDR3 is CASLGTGTYEQYF. The CDR3 DNA is TGTGCCAGCCTCGGGACAGGGACCTACGAGCAGTACTTC.

This rearrangement joins TRBV14 to TRBJ2-1, with a tentative D call TRBD1 (6 bases). V was shortened by 3 bases and J by 4 bases, with 19 bases between the two germline ends. Germline loops: CDR1 SGHDN, CDR2 FVKESK. This CDR3 contains 17 residues. CDR3 DNA sequence: TGTGCCAGCAGCCACCCCCAGGGGCAGGGGACATACAATGAGCAGTTCTTC. Its protein product is CASSHPQGQGTYNEQFF.

J is TRBJ2-7 and V is TRBV9, with 9 bases identical to TRBD1. The CDR3 is 15 amino acids. V lost 3 bases and J lost 5; bases outside the gene matches: 9. The germline V gene has CDR1 SGDLS and CDR2 YYNGEE. The CDR3: CASSAEWDRDHEQYF. The CDR3 nucleotides are TGTGCCAGCAGCGCGGAGTGGGACAGGGATCACGAGCAGTACTTC.

This clone was seen a few times. The CDR3 DNA is TGTGCCAGCAGTGAGGACTACCAAGAGACCCAGTACTTC. Translating gives CASSEDYQETQYF. The J gene is TRBJ2-5, the V gene TRBV2; maybe TRBD2 (5 bases). The CDR3 totals 13 residues. Germline values: CDR1 SNHLY, CDR2 FYNNEI. V dropped 3 bases and J dropped 0 bases, with 5 bases sitting between them.

This clone has only one observation. The rearrangement uses TRBV28 and TRBJ2-7, with 8 bases matching TRBD1. Per the germline V gene, CDR1 is MDHEN and CDR2 is SYDVKM. There are 16 residues in the CDR3. Losses at the gene ends were 4 bases for V and 3 bases for J; bases not matched to a gene: 11. The CDR3 loop reads CASSSMTGDRLYEQYF. The CDR3 nucleotides are TGTGCCAGCAGTTCCATGACAGGGGATCGACTCTACGAGCAGTACTTC.

This sequence joins TRBV10-1 and TRBJ2-3, with 9 bases lining up with TRBD2. Trimming cost V 5 bases and J 4 bases; bases outside gene matches: 7. Germline V gene lookup returns CDR1 WNHNN and CDR2 SYGVQD (reference sequence). This CDR3 comprises 15 residues. The CDR3 loop is CASSPLAGDSDTQYF. The CDR3 DNA reads as TGCGCCAGCAGTCCTTTAGCGGGAGACTCAGATACGCAGTATTTT.

The chain joins TRBV9 to TRBJ2-2, with unresolved D. The germline V and J ends were trimmed by 0 bases and 4 bases, with 7 bases remaining between them. The CDR3 is made up of 14 amino acids. Germline CDR1 reads SGDLS; CDR2 reads YYNGEE. In nucleotides, the CDR3 is TGTGCCAGCAGCGTAGGTGTAGCCACCGGGGAGCTGTTTTTT. As protein: CASSVGVATGELFF.

This clone was found once. J is TRBJ2-5 and V is TRBV5-4, with D tentatively TRBD2 (7 bases). The CDR3 totals 14 residues. Germline-derived CDR1 and CDR2 are SGHNT and YYREEE (reference sequence). The V end lost 4 bases, the J end lost 5 bases, and 15 bases lay between the germline ends. The CDR3 is CASSQRGGRETQYF. Here the CDR3 DNA reads TGTGCCAGCAGCCAAAGGGGGGGCCGGGAGACCCAGTACTTC. The full variable domain, completed using reference TRBV5-4 and TRBJ2-5, is ETGVTQSPTHLIKTRGQQVTLRCSSQSGHNTVSWYQQALGQGPQFIFQYYREEENGRGNFPPRFSGLQFPNYSSELNVNALELDDSALYLCASSQRGGRETQYFGPGTRLLVL.